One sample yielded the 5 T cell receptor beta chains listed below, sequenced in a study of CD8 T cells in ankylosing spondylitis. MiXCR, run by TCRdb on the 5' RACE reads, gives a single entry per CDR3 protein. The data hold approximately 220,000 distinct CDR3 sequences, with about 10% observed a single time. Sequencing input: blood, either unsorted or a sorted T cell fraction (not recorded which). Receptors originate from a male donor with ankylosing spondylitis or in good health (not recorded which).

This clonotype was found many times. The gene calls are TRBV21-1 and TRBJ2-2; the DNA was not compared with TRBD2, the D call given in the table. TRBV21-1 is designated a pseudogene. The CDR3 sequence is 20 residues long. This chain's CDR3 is CASSTQPGTSGGLYTGELFF. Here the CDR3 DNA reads TGTGCCAGCAGCACTCAGCCGGGTACTAGCGGGGGGCTCTACACCGGGGAGCTGTTTTTT.

The chain's CDR3 is CASSQDLREDLYGYTF. The CDR3 DNA is TGTGCCAGCAGCCAAGATTTAAGGGAGGACCTCTATGGCTACACCTTC. This sequence joins TRBV4-2 and TRBJ1-2; no definite D call. V lost 0 bases and J lost 4, with 15 bases in between. This CDR3 comprises 16 residues. Per germline, CDR1 LGHNA and CDR2 YNFKEQ.

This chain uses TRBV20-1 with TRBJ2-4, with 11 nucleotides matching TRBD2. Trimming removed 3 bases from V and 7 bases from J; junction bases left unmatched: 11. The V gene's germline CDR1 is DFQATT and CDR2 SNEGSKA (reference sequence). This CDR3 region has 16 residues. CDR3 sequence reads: CSASLVAGGPGNIQYF. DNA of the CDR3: TGCAGTGCTAGCCTGGTAGCGGGGGGGCCGGGGAACATTCAGTACTTC.

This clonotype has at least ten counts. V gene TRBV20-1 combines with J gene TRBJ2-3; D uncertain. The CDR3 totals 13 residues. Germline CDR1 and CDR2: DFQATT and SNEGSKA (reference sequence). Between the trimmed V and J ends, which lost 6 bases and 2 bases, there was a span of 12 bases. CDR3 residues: CSALNSLTDTQYF. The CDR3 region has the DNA TGCAGTGCACTCAACTCACTCACAGATACGCAGTATTTT.

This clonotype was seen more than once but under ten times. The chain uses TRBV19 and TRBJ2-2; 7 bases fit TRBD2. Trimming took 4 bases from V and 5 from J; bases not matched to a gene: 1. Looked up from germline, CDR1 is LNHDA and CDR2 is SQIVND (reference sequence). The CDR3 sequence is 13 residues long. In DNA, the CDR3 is TGTGCCAGTAGTACCGGGAGGACCGGGGAGCTGTTTTTT. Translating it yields CASSTGRTGELFF.